This T cell receptor beta chain was captured in a study of cytotoxic CD8 clonotypes in ibrutinib-treated CLL. In the study overall: Roughly 10 relapsed/refractory, some 14 treatment-naive; around 18 IGHV unmutated.

Profiling relied on immunoSEQ multiplex PCR, and the TCRdb table lists in-frame clones only, not all of them. Seen here are around 140,000 clones, over 75% observed once, and the top ten hold roughly 2%. Germline lookup yields CDR1 SGDLS and CDR2 YYNGEE. V lost 5 bases to trimming and J lost 5 bases; unmatched junction nucleotides: 12. The length of the CDR3 is 16 residues. The receptor comes from a human donor with chronic lymphocytic leukemia. The sequenced sample was PBMCs, obtained after 24 months of ibrutinib treatment. The chain recombines TRBV9 with TRBJ2-1; 8 nucleotides match TRBD2. The CDR3 region has the DNA TGTGCCAGCAGGGAATACGGCGGGGGGCCGGACAATGAGCAGTTCTTC. Translation: CASREYGGGPDNEQFF.